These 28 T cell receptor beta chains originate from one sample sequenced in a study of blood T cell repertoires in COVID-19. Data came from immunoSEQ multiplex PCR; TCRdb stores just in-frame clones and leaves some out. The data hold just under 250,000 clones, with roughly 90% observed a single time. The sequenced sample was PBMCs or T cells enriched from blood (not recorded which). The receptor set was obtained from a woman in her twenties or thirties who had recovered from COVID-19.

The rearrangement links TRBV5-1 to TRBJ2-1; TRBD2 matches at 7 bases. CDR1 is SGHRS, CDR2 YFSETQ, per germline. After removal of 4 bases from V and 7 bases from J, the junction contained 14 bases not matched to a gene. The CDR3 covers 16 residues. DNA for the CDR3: TGCGCCAGCAGCCCTCCATTGGCGGGAGAAAGTAATGAGCAGTTCTTC. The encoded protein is CASSPPLAGESNEQFF.

The CDR3 loop is CASSQGSWSIRGKLFF. Here the CDR3 DNA reads TGTGCCAGCAGCCAAGGATCGTGGAGCATCAGGGGAAAACTGTTTTTT. V gene TRBV3-1 (or the pseudogene TRBV3-2) combines with J gene TRBJ1-4; perhaps TRBD1 as D (6 bases). This CDR3 contains 16 residues. V was cut by 1 base and J by 10 bases, with 19 bases left in between. Germline CDR1 LGHDT, CDR2 YNNKEL (reference sequence).

The CDR3 DNA follows: TGTGCCTGGATGGGGGGAAGTGGGGAAAAACTGTTTTTT. Translation: CAWMGGSGEKLFF. The chain is built from TRBV30 and TRBJ1-4, with D possibly matching TRBD1 (5 bases). Germline loops: CDR1 GTSNPN, CDR2 SVGIG (reference sequence). Trimming pared 4 bases from V and 8 bases from J, leaving 14 bases between. This CDR3 is built from 13 residues.

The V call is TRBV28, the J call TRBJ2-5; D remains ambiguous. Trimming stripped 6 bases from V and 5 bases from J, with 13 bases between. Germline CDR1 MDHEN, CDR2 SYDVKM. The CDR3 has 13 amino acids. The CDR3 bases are TGTGCCAGCAGCCCCCCGCAGAGGGAGACCCAGTACTTC. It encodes CASSPPQRETQYF. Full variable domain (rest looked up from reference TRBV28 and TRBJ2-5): DVKVTQSSRYLVKRTGEKVFLECVQDMDHENMFWYRQDPGLGLRLIYFSYDVKMKEKGDIPEGYSVSREKKERFSLILESASTNQTSMYLCASSPPQRETQYFGPGTRLLVL.

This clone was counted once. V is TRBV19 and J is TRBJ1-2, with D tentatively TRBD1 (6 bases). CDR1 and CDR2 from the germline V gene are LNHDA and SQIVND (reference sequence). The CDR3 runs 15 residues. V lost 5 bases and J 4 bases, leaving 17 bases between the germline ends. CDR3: CASSPQTGGGYGYTF. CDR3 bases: TGTGCCAGTAGTCCCCAGACAGGCGGTGGCTATGGCTACACCTTC.

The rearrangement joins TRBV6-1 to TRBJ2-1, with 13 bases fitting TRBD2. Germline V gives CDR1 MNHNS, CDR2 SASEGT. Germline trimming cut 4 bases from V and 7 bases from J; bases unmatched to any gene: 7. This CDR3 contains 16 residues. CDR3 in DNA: TGTGCCAGCAGTGCCAGGGGGGGACTAGCGGGGAATGAGCAGTTCTTC. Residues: CASSARGGLAGNEQFF.

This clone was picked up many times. The CDR3 DNA reads as TGTGCCAGCAGTTTATATGCTAGCGGAGGCACGGAGACCCAGTACTTC. Protein product: CASSLYASGGTETQYF. The chain has TRBV27 and TRBJ2-5; 7 nucleotides align to TRBD2. The CDR3 extends over 16 amino acids. CDR1 MNHEY and CDR2 SMNVEV come from the germline V gene (reference sequence). With 1 base clipped from V and 5 bases from J, the junction kept 10 bases outside the gene matches.

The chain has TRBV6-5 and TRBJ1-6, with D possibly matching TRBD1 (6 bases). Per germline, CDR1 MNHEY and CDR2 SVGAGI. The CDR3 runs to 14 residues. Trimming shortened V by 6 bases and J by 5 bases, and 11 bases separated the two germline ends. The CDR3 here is CASRGDINNSPLHF. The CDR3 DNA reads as TGTGCCAGCAGGGGGGACATTAATAATTCACCCCTCCACTTT.

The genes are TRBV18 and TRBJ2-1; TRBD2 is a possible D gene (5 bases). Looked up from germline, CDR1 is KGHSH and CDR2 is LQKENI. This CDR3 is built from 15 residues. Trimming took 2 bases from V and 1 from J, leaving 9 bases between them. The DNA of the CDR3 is TGTGCCAGCTCACCAGAGAGGGCTTCCTACAATGAGCAGTTCTTC. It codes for CASSPERASYNEQFF.

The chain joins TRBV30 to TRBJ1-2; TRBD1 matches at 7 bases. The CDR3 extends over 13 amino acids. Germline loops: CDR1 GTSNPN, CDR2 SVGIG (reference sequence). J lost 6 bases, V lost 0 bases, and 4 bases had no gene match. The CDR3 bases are TGTGCCTGGAGTGTGTGGACAGGAGATGGCTACACCTTC. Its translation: CAWSVWTGDGYTF.

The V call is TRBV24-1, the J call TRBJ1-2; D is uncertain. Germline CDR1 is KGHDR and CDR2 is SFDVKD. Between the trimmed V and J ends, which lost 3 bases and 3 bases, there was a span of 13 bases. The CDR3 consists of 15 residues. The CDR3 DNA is TGTGCCACCAGTGATACTTCCACGGTTGACTATGGCTACACCTTC. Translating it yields CATSDTSTVDYGYTF.

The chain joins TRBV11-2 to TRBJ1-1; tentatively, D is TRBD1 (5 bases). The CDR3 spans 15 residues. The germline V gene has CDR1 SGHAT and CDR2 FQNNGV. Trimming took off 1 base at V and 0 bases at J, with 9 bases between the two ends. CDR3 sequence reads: CASSLVDRLNTEAFF. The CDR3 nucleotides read TGTGCCAGCAGCTTAGTAGACAGACTGAACACTGAAGCTTTCTTT.

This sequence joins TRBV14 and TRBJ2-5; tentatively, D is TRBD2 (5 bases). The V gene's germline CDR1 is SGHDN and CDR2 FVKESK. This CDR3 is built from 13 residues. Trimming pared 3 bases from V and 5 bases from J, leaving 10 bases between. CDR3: CASSHRDLETQYF. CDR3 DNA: TGTGCCAGCAGCCACCGGGATTTGGAGACCCAGTACTTC.

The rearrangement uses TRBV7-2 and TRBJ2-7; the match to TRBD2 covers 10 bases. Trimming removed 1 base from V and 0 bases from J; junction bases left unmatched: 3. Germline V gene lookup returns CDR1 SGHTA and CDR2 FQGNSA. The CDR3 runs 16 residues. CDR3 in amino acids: CASSLVPSGSSYEQYF. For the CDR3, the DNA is TGTGCCAGCAGCTTAGTTCCTAGCGGGAGCTCCTACGAGCAGTACTTC.

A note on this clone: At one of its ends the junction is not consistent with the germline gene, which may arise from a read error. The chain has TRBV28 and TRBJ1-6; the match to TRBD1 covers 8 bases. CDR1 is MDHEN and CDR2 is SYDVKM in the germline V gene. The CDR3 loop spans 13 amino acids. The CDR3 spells CAGSRGQGSPLHF. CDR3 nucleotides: TGTGCCGGCAGCAGGGGGCAGGGGTCACCCCTCCACTTT.

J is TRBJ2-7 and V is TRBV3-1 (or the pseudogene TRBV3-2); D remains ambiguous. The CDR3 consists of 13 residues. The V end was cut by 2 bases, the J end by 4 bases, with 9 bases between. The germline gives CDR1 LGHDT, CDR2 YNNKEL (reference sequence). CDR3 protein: CASSQPRSYEQYF. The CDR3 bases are TGTGCCAGCAGCCAACCCCGGTCATACGAGCAGTACTTC.

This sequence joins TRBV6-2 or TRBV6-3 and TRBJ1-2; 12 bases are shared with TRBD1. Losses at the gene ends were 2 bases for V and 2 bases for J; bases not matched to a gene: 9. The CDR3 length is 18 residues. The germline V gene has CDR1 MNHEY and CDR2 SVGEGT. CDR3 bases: TGTGCCAGCAGTTACGGCATTACCGGGACAGGGGGCAACTATGGCTACACCTTC. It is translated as CASSYGITGTGGNYGYTF.

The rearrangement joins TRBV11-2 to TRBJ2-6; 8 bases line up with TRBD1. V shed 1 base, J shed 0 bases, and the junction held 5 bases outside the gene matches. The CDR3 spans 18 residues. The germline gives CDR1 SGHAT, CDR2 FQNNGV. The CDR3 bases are TGTGCCAGCAGCTTAGGTACAGGGGGGATCTCTGGGGCCAACGTCCTGACTTTC. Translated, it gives CASSLGTGGISGANVLTF. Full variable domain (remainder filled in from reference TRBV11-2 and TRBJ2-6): EAGVAQSPRYKIIEKRQSVAFWCNPISGHATLYWYQQILGQGPKLLIQFQNNGVVDDSQLPKDRFSAERLKGVDSTLKIQPAKLEDSAVYLCASSLGTGGISGANVLTFGAGSRLTVL.

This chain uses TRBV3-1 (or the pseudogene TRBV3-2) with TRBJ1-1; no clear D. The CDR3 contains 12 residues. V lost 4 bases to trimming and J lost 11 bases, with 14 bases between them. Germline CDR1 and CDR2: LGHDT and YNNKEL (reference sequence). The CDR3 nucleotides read TGTGCCAGCAGCCTCTTAGAGACACAGGCTTTCTTT. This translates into CASSLLETQAFF.

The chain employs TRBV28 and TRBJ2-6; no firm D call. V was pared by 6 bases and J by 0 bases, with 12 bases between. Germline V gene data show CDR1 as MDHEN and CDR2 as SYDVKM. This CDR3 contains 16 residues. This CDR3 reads CASSLATPSGANVLTF. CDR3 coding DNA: TGTGCCAGCAGCCTTGCTACTCCCTCTGGGGCCAACGTCCTGACTTTC.

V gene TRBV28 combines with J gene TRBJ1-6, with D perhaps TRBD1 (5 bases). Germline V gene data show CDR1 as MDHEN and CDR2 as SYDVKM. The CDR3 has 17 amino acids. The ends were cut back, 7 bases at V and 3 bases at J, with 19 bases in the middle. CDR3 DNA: TGTGCCAGCAATTCCCCAGGGATGGGGGGCTATAATTCACCCCTCCACTTT. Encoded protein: CASNSPGMGGYNSPLHF.

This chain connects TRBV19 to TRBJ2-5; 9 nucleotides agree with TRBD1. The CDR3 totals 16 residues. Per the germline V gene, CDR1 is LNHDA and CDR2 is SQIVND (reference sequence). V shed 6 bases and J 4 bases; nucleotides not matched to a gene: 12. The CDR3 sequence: CASSLGWDRDGETQYF. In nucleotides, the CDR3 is TGTGCCAGTAGCTTGGGGTGGGACAGGGACGGAGAGACCCAGTACTTC.

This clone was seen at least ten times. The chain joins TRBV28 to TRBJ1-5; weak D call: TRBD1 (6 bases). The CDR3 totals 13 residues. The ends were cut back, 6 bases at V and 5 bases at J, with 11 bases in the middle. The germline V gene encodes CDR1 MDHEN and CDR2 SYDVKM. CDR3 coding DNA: TGTGCCAGCAGCCCAGGGGCAGATCAGCCCCAGCATTTT. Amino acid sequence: CASSPGADQPQHF.

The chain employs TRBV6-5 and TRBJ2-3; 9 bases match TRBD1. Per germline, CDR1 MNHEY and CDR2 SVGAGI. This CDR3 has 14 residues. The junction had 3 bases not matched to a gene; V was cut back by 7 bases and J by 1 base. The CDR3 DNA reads TGTGCCAGCACACGGGACAGGGGCACAGATACGCAGTATTTT. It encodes CASTRDRGTDTQYF.

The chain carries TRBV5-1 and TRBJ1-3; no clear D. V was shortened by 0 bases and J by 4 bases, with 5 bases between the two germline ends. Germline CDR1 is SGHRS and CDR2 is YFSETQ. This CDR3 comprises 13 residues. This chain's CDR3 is CASSLARGNTIYF. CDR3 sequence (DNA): TGCGCCAGCAGCTTGGCTAGGGGAAACACCATATATTTT.

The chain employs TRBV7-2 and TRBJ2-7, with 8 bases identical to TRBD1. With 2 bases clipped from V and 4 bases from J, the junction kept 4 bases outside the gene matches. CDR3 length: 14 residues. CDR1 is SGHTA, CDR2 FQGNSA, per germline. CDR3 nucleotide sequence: TGTGCCAGCAGCTTAATACAGGGGGTGTACGAGCAGTACTTC. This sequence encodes CASSLIQGVYEQYF.

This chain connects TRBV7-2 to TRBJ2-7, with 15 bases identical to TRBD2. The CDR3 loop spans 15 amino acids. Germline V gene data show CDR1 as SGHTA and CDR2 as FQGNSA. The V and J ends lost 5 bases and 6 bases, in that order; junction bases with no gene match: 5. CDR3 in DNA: TGTGCCAGCAGCACCGGACTAGCGGGAGGGCCCGAGCAGTACTTC. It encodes CASSTGLAGGPEQYF.

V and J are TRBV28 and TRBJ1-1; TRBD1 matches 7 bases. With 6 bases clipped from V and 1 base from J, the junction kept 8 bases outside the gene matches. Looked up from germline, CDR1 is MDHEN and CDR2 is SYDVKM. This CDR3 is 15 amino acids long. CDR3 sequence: CASRTQGTANTEAFF. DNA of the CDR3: TGTGCCAGCAGGACCCAGGGGACAGCGAACACTGAAGCTTTCTTT. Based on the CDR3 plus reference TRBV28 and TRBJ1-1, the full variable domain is DVKVTQSSRYLVKRTGEKVFLECVQDMDHENMFWYRQDPGLGLRLIYFSYDVKMKEKGDIPEGYSVSREKKERFSLILESASTNQTSMYLCASRTQGTANTEAFFGQGTRLTVV.